This T cell receptor beta chain was profiled in a study of OX40 agonist ivuxolimab in advanced cancers. This table comes from immunoSEQ multiplex PCR, and its TCRdb copy is limited to in-frame clones, with some not included. The data contain about 24,000 clones, around two thirds of them singletons. Trimming took 4 bases from V and 6 from J; bases not matched to a gene: 6. The CDR3 spans 14 residues. CDR1 LNHDA and CDR2 SQIVND come from the germline V gene (reference sequence). On this clone: Antigen unknown.

Any history of autoimmune disease or systemic immunosuppression disqualified patients. Findings of the study overall: Among T cells, CD8+ cells averaged more expanded clones than CD4+ cells. Patients who responded partially at 0.1-3.0 mg/kg showed clonal expansion ranking among the lowest. Among the nonresponders, some also had low normalized T-cell clonal expansion.

Sample: CD4+ or CD8+ T cells sorted from blood, taken in a trial of the OX40 agonist ivuxolimab. This clonotype was obtained from an adult with an advanced solid tumor such as melanoma, head and neck, liver or kidney cancer. The chain uses TRBV19 and TRBJ2-1; TRBD2 matches at 7 bases. DNA for the CDR3: TGTGCCAGTAGTAGGGGGGGTATTCTCAATGAGCAGTTCTTC. This sequence encodes CASSRGGILNEQFF.